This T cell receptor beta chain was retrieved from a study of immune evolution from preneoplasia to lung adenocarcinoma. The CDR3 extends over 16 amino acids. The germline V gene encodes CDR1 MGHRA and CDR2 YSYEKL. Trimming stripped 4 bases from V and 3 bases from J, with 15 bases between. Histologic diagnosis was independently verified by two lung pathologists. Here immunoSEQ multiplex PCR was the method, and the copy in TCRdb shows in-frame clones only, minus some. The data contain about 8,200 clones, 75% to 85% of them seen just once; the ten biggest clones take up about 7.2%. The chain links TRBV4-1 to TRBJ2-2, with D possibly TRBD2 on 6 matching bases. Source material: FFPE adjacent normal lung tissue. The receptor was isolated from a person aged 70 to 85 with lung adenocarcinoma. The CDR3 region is CASSRRDNQDTGELFF. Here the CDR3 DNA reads TGCGCCAGCAGCCGGAGGGATAACCAAGACACCGGGGAGCTGTTTTTT.